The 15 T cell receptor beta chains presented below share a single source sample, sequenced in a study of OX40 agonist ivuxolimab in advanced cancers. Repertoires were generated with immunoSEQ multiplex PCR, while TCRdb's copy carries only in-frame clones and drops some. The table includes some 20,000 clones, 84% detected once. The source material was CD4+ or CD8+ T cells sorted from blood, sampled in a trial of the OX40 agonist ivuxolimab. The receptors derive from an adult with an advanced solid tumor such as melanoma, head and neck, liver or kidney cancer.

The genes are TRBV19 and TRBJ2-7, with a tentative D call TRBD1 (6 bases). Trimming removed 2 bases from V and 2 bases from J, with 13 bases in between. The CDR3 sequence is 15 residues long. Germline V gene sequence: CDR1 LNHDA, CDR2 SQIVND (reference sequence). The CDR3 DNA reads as TGTGCCAGTAGTATAAAGACAGGCCATACCTACGAGCAGTACTTC. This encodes CASSIKTGHTYEQYF.

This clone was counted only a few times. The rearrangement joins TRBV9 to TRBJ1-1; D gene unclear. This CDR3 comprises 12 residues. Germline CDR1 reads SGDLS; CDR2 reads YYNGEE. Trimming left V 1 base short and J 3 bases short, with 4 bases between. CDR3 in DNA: TGTGCCAGCAGCGTACGGGACACTGAAGCTTTCTTT. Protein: CASSVRDTEAFF.

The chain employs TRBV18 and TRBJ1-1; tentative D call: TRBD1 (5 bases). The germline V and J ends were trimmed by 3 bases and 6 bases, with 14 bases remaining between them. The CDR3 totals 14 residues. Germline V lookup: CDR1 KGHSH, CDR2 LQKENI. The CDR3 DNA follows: TGTGCCAGCTCACCGGGACGGGTGTTTGCTGAAGCTTTCTTT. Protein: CASSPGRVFAEAFF.

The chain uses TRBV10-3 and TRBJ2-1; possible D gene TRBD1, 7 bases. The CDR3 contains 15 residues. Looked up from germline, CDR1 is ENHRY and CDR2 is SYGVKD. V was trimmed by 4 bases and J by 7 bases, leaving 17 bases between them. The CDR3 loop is CAISVGRGAVNEQFF. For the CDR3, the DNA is TGTGCCATCAGTGTAGGCAGGGGGGCCGTTAATGAGCAGTTCTTC.

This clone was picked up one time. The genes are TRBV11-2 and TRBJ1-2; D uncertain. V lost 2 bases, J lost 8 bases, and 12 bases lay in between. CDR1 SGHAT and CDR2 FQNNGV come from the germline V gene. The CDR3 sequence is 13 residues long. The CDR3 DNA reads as TGTGCCAGCAGCTTAATTTCGGGCGGCGGCTACACCTTC. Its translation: CASSLISGGGYTF.

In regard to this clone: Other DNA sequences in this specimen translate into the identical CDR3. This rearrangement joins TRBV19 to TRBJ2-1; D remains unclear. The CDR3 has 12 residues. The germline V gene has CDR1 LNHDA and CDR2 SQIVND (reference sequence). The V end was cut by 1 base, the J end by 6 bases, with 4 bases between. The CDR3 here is CASSIGSNEQFF. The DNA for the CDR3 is TGTGCCAGTAGTATAGGGTCCAATGAGCAGTTCTTC.

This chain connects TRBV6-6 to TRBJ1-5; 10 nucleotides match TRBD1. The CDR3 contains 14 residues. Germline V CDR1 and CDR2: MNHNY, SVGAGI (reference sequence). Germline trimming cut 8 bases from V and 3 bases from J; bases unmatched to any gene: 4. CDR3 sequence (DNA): TGTGCCAGCCTAGGACAGGGGGTCAATCAGCCCCAGCATTTT. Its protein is CASLGQGVNQPQHF.

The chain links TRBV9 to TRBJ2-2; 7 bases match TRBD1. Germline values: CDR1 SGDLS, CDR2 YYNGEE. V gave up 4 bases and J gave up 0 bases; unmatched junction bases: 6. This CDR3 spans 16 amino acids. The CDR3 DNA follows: TGTGCCAGCAGCCTCCCGACAGGGACGAACACCGGGGAGCTGTTTTTT. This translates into CASSLPTGTNTGELFF.

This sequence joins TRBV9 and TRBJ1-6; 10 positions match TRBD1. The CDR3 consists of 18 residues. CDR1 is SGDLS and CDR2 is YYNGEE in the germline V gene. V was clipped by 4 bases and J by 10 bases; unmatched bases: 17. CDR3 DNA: TGTGCCAGCAGCTCCCAGGTGGGTGTGACAGGGGGCGAGTCACCCCTCCACTTT. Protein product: CASSSQVGVTGGESPLHF.

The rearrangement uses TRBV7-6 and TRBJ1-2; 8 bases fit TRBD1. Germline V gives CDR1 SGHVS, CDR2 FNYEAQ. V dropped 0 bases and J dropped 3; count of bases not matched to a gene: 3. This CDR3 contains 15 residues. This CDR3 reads CASSLAETGDYGYTF. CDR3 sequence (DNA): TGTGCCAGCAGCTTAGCAGAGACAGGGGACTATGGCTACACCTTC.

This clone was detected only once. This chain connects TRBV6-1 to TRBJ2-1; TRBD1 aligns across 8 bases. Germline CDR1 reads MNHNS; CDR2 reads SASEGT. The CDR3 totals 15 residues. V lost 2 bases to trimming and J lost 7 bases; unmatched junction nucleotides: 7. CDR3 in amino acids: CASSETGTGVNEQFF. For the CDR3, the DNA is TGTGCCAGCAGTGAAACCGGGACAGGTGTTAATGAGCAGTTCTTC.

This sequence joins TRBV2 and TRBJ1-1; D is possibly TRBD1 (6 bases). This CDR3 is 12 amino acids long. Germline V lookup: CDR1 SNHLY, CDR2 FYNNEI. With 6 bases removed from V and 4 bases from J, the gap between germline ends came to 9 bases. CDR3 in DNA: TGTGCCAGCAGGAAAGGGGGCACTGAAGCTTTCTTT. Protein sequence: CASRKGGTEAFF.

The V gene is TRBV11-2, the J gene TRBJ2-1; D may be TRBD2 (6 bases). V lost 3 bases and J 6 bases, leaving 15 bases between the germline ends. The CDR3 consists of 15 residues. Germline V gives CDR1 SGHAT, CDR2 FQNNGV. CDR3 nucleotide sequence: TGTGCCAGCAGCTTGGGGGTAGCGGCCGGCAATGAGCAGTTCTTC. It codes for CASSLGVAAGNEQFF.

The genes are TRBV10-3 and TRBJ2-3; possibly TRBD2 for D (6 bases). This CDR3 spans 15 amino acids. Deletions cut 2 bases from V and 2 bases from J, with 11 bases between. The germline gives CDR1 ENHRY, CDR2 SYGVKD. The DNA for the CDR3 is TGTGCCATCAGTGAGCGGCGGGGCGTCACAGATACGCAGTATTTT. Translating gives CAISERRGVTDTQYF.

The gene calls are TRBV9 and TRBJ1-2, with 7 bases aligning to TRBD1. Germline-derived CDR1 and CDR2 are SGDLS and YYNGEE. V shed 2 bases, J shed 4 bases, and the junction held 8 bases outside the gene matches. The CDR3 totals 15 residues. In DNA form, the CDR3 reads TGTGCCAGCAGCGTCTACCGGGACAGACTCTATGGCTACACCTTC. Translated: CASSVYRDRLYGYTF.